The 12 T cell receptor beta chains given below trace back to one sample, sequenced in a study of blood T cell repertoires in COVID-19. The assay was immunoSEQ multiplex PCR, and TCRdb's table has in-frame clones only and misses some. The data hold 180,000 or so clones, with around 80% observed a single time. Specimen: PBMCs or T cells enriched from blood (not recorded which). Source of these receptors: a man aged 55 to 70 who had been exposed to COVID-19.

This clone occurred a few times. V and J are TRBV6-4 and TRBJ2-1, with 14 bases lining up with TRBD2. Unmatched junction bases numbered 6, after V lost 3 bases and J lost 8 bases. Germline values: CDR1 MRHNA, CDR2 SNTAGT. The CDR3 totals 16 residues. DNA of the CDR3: TGTGCCAGCAGTGAAGGGACTAGCGGGAGTGTCGATGAGCAGTTCTTC. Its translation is CASSEGTSGSVDEQFF.

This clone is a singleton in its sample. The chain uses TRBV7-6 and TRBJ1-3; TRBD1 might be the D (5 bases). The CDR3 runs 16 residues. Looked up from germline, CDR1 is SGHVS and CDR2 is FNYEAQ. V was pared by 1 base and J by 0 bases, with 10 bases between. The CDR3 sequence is CASSLGTRSSGNTIYF. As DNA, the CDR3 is TGTGCCAGCAGCTTAGGGACACGGTCCTCTGGAAACACCATATATTTT.

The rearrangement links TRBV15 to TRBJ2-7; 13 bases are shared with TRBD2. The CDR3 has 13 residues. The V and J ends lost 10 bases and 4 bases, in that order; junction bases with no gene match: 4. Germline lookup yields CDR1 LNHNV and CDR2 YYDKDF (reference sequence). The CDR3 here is CAIRTSGSYEQYF. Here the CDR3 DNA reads TGTGCCATCAGGACTAGCGGGAGTTACGAGCAGTACTTC.

CDR3 region: CATRPGQGVNQPQHF. The DNA for the CDR3 is TGTGCCACCCGACCGGGACAGGGGGTCAATCAGCCCCAGCATTTT. The V call is TRBV19, the J call TRBJ1-5; 11 nucleotides agree with TRBD1. The J segment lost 3 bases and the V segment lost 10 bases, leaving 8 bases of the junction unmatched. There are 15 residues in the CDR3. Germline CDR1 reads LNHDA; CDR2 reads SQIVND (reference sequence).

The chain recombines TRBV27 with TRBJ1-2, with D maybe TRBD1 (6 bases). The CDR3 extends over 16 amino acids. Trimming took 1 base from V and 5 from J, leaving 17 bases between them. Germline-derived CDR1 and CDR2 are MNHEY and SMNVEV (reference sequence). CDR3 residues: CASSLWGTPLGYGYTF. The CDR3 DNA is TGTGCCAGCAGTTTATGGGGGACACCCTTGGGGTATGGCTACACCTTC.

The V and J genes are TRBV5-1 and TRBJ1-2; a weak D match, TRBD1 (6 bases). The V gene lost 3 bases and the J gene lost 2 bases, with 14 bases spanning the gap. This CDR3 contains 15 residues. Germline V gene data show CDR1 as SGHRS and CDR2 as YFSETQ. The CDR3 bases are TGCGCCAGCAGCTCGGGAGGACAGAGCAACTATGGCTACACCTTC. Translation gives CASSSGGQSNYGYTF.

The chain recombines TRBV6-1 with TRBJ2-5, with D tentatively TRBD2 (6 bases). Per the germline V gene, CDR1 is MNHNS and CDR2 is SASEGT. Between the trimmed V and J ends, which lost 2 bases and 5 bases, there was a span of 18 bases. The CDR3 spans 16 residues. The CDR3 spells CASSENYGRGVETQYF. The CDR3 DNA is TGTGCCAGCAGTGAAAATTACGGGAGAGGCGTGGAGACCCAGTACTTC.

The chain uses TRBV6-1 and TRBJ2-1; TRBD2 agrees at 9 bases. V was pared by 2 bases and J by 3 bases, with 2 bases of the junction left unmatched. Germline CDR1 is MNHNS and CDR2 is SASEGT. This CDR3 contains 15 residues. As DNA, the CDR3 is TGTGCCAGCAGTGAATGGCGGGGGGGCTACAATGAGCAGTTCTTC. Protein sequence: CASSEWRGGYNEQFF.

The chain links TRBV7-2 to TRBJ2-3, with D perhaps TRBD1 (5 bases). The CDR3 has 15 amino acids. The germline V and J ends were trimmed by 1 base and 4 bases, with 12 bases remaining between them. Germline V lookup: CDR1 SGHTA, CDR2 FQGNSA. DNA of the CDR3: TGTGCCAGCAGCTTAGGCAGGGTAAAATCAGATACGCAGTATTTT. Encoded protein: CASSLGRVKSDTQYF.

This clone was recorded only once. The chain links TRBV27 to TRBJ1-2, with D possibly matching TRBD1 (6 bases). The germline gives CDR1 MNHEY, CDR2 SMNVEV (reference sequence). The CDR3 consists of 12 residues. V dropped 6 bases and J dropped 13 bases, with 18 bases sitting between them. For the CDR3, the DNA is TGTGCCAGCAGCCGGAATACAGGGATTCCCACCTTC. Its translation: CASSRNTGIPTF.

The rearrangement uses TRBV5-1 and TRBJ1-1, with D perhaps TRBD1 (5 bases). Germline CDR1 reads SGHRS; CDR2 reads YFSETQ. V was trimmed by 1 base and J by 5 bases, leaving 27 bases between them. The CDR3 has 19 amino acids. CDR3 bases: TGCGCCAGCAGCTTGTTTCGGCGGGCAGGGACTACGCCGGGGACTGAAGCTTTCTTT. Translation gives CASSLFRRAGTTPGTEAFF. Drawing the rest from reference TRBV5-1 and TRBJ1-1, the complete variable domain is KAGVTQTPRYLIKTRGQQVTLSCSPISGHRSVSWYQQTPGQGLQFLFEYFSETQRNKGNFPGRFSGRQFSNSRSEMNVSTLELGDSALYLCASSLFRRAGTTPGTEAFFGQGTRLTVV.

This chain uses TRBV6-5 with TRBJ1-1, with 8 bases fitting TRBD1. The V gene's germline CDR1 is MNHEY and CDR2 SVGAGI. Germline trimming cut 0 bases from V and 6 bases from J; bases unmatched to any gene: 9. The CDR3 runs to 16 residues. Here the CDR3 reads CASSYSGPTGVAEAFF. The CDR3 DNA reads TGTGCCAGCAGTTACTCGGGCCCGACAGGGGTGGCTGAAGCTTTCTTT.